Each of the 3 T cell receptor beta chains below was sequenced from the same sample in a study of blood T cell repertoires in COVID-19. Some clones are missing from TCRdb's copy, which holds only in-frame ones; the method was immunoSEQ multiplex PCR. The data contain 100,000 to 150,000 clones, 80% to 90% of them singletons. The sample consisted of peripheral blood. The source is a man aged 55-75 years with COVID-19, enrolled during active disease.

This chain uses TRBV6-2 or TRBV6-3 with TRBJ1-3, with a weak D call TRBD1 (6 bases). Trimming pared 4 bases from V and 1 base from J, leaving 8 bases between. Germline CDR1 MNHEY, CDR2 SVGEGT. The CDR3 runs to 14 residues. The CDR3 loop is CASSFQGSGNTIYF. The CDR3, as DNA: TGTGCCAGCAGTTTCCAGGGGTCTGGAAACACCATATATTTT.

The rearrangement uses TRBV19 and TRBJ1-1, with D possibly TRBD1 on 6 matching bases. The V gene's germline CDR1 is LNHDA and CDR2 SQIVND (reference sequence). The CDR3 is 15 amino acids. Trimming shortened V by 4 bases and J by 4 bases, and 16 bases separated the two germline ends. CDR3 loop: CASSTQGQGGTEAFF. As DNA, the CDR3 is TGTGCCAGTAGTACCCAAGGGCAAGGGGGCACTGAAGCTTTCTTT. The whole variable domain, remainder taken from reference TRBV19 and TRBJ1-1, is DGGITQSPKYLFRKEGQNVTLSCEQNLNHDAMYWYRQDPGQGLRLIYYSQIVNDFQKGDIAEGYSVSREKKESFPLTVTSAQKNPTAFYLCASSTQGQGGTEAFFGQGTRLTVV.

The chain employs TRBV6-2 or TRBV6-3 and TRBJ1-6; 8 bases line up with TRBD1. This CDR3 region has 14 residues. The germline CDR1 and CDR2 sequences are MNHEY and SVGEGT. The V gene end was trimmed by 6 bases and the J gene end by 10 bases; junction bases not matched to a gene: 8. The CDR3 coding sequence is TGTGCCAGCAGCTATACAGGGGGTCACTCACCCCTCCACTTT. Protein sequence: CASSYTGGHSPLHF.